The 29 T cell receptor beta chains below were found in one sample sequenced in a study of post-analysis software for immune sequencing data. Study conclusions and caveats: Patients showed TRBV5-6, TRBV5-1 and TRBV20-1 among roughly five TRBV segments more frequent than in controls.

TCR beta cDNA libraries included unique molecular identifiers. TCRdb used MiXCR to reprocess the PCR reads, holding one entry per CDR3 protein. Seen here are roughly 400,000 distinct CDR3 sequences, 30% to 40% observed once, and the top ten hold 6% to 9%. No antigen has been identified for these receptors. The specimen was blood. These receptors were collected from a girl aged 2 to 9 with multiple sclerosis.

This clonotype was counted at least ten times. This chain uses TRBV4-1 with TRBJ2-3, with D perhaps given as TRBD1 or TRBD2 (6 bases each). The CDR3 contains 20 residues. Germline V gene sequence: CDR1 MGHRA, CDR2 YSYEKL. The ends were cut back, 1 base at V and 2 bases at J, with 25 bases in the middle. The CDR3 bases are TGCGCCAGCAGCCAAGTGCCCACCCGCGGGGCAGGGACAAACACAGATACGCAGTATTTT. Amino acids: CASSQVPTRGAGTNTDTQYF.

This clonotype appeared a few times. This chain links TRBV12-3 or TRBV12-4 with TRBJ1-2, with D hard to call. The V end lost 4 bases, the J end lost 2 bases, and 8 bases lay between the germline ends. CDR3 length: 13 residues. CDR3: CASSYTENYGYTF. The CDR3 DNA is TGTGCCAGCAGTTATACAGAAAACTATGGCTACACCTTC.

V is TRBV11-3 and J is TRBJ1-2, with a tentative D call TRBD1 (6 bases). V gave up 5 bases and J gave up 6 bases, with 28 bases separating them. Germline CDR1 and CDR2: SGHNT and YENEEA. This CDR3 is built from 18 residues. The CDR3 nucleotides are TGTGCCAGCAGCCTCCTGCGGGACACAGGGCGAGGCGCCCATGGCTACACCTTC. Amino acids: CASSLLRDTGRGAHGYTF.

The chain couples TRBV20-1 to TRBJ1-2, with TRBD1 matching 7 bases. The CDR3 length is 15 residues. Germline lookup yields CDR1 DFQATT and CDR2 SNEGSKA (reference sequence). Trimming cost V 3 bases and J 5 bases; bases outside gene matches: 12. The CDR3 DNA reads as TGCAGTGCTAGTTGGATTGGGACAGCGGTATATGGCTACACCTTC. It yields the protein CSASWIGTAVYGYTF.

The chain carries TRBV6-2 or TRBV6-3 and TRBJ1-2; no firm D call. Per germline, CDR1 MNHEY and CDR2 SVGEGT. V was shortened by 2 bases and J by 8 bases, with 12 bases between the two germline ends. This CDR3 is 13 amino acids long. Here the CDR3 DNA reads TGTGCCAGCAGTTACATGGGGTGTCAAGGCTACACCTTC. Protein product: CASSYMGCQGYTF.

The V gene is TRBV6-1, the J gene TRBJ2-4; D is unclear. The CDR3 runs 11 residues. V shed 5 bases and J shed 8 bases, with 7 bases lying between them. Germline loops: CDR1 MNHNS, CDR2 SASEGT. The CDR3 loop is CASSNMDIQYF. The CDR3 DNA follows: TGTGCCAGCAGTAATATGGACATTCAGTACTTC.

The rearrangement uses TRBV28 and TRBJ2-5; D gene uncertain. Germline V lookup: CDR1 MDHEN, CDR2 SYDVKM. This CDR3 region has 12 residues. The V end was cut by 4 bases, the J end by 4 bases, with 7 bases between. CDR3 residues: CASSSLTETQYF. The CDR3 DNA is TGTGCCAGCAGTTCCCTTACAGAGACCCAGTACTTC.

The V gene is TRBV5-1, the J gene TRBJ2-1; 10 nucleotides align to TRBD1. CDR3 size: 17 residues. The J segment lost 7 bases and the V segment lost 4 bases, leaving 14 bases of the junction unmatched. Germline values: CDR1 SGHRS, CDR2 YFSETQ. CDR3 nucleotides: TGCGCCAGCAGCCAAGGAACCGGGACAGGGGTCCCGAATGAGCAGTTCTTC. It yields the protein CASSQGTGTGVPNEQFF.

V is TRBV12-3 or TRBV12-4 and J is TRBJ1-2, with 12 bases fitting TRBD1. The V and J ends lost 5 bases and 3 bases, in that order; junction bases with no gene match: 4. CDR3 length equals 15 residues. The CDR3 here is CASSLGTGGDYGYTF. The CDR3 region has the DNA TGTGCCAGCAGTCTAGGGACAGGGGGCGACTATGGCTACACCTTC.

The CDR3: CASSAIAGARTDTQYF. CDR3 coding DNA: TGCGCCAGCAGCGCGATAGCGGGAGCCCGCACAGATACGCAGTATTTT. The rearrangement links TRBV5-1 to TRBJ2-3, with TRBD2 identical over 9 bases. The germline CDR1 and CDR2 sequences are SGHRS and YFSETQ. V shed 4 bases and J 1 base; nucleotides not matched to a gene: 7. This CDR3 comprises 16 residues.

The J gene is TRBJ1-1, the V gene TRBV6-5; D is ambiguous. Trimming took 4 bases from V and 5 from J, leaving 14 bases between them. Germline CDR1 is MNHEY and CDR2 is SVGAGI. The CDR3 has 14 residues. The CDR3 coding sequence is TGTGCCAGCAGTTCTTTGGGCCCGCCGACTGAAGCTTTCTTT. Translated: CASSSLGPPTEAFF.

This clonotype showed up just a few times. J is TRBJ1-6 and V is TRBV7-2; D gene unclear. CDR1 is SGHTA, CDR2 FQGNSA, per germline. Trimming stripped 9 bases from V and 9 bases from J, with 15 bases between. This CDR3 spans 13 amino acids. This chain's CDR3 is CASLRLRGSPLHF. Written as DNA, the CDR3 is TGTGCCAGTCTCAGATTAAGAGGTTCACCCCTCCACTTT.

This clonotype was seen only a few times. The chain is built from TRBV29-1 and TRBJ2-7, with D perhaps TRBD1 (5 bases). The germline V and J ends were trimmed by 7 bases and 2 bases, with 12 bases remaining between them. This CDR3 is 12 amino acids long. Germline CDR1 and CDR2: SQVTM and ANQGSEA. CDR3 coding DNA: TGCAGCGCCAGGGAAATGACCTACGAGCAGTACTTC. This gives the protein CSAREMTYEQYF.

The V and J genes are TRBV5-1 and TRBJ2-1; D is uncertain. The J call may be in error: the DNA end matches TRBJ2-7 better. Germline loops: CDR1 SGHRS, CDR2 YFSETQ. The CDR3 spans 13 residues. The DNA of the CDR3 is TGCGCCAGCAGCTTGGATCCAAACAATGAGCAGTACTTC. This translates into CASSLDPNNEQYF.

This clonotype was observed a few times. Mismatch with germline at one junction end may stem from a read error. The J gene is TRBJ2-1, the V gene TRBV7-6, with no clear D. This CDR3 has 13 residues. The germline CDR1 and CDR2 sequences are SGHVS and FNYEAQ. The CDR3 here is CASSLESYNGQFF. DNA for the CDR3: TGTGCCAGCAGCTTAGAGTCGTACAATGGGCAGTTCTTC.

This clonotype occurred a few times. The chain is built from TRBV15 and TRBJ2-3; tentatively, D is TRBD2 (5 bases). V gave up 6 bases and J gave up 2 bases, with 15 bases separating them. Germline CDR1 is LNHNV and CDR2 is YYDKDF (reference sequence). CDR3 size: 15 residues. The CDR3 reads CATRGEQLYTDTQYF. The CDR3 coding sequence is TGTGCCACCAGGGGAGAACAGCTGTACACAGATACGCAGTATTTT.

The chain uses TRBV29-1 and TRBJ2-5, with D tentatively TRBD2 (6 bases). Germline loops: CDR1 SQVTM, CDR2 ANQGSEA. The CDR3 contains 15 residues. V dropped 2 bases and J dropped 4 bases, with 17 bases sitting between them. The CDR3 nucleotides read TGCAGCGTTGAACTAGCGCTAGTGGGAGGAGAGACCCAGTACTTC. Protein: CSVELALVGGETQYF.

This clonotype turned up a few times. The rearrangement uses TRBV7-8 and TRBJ1-2; no clear D gene. Germline CDR1 is SGHVS and CDR2 is FQNEAQ. The CDR3 extends over 14 amino acids. Trimming stripped 0 bases from V and 4 bases from J, with 9 bases between. DNA of the CDR3: TGTGCCAGCAGCTTAGCCGGGAGTATCTATGGCTACACCTTC. Encoded protein: CASSLAGSIYGYTF. Drawing the rest from reference TRBV7-8 and TRBJ1-2, the complete variable domain is GAGVSQSPRYKVAKRGQDVALRCDPISGHVSLFWYQQALGQGPEFLTYFQNEAQLDKSGLPSDRFFAERPEGSVSTLKIQRTQQEDSAVYLCASSLAGSIYGYTFGSGTRLTVV.

To note about this clonotype: No conserved phenylalanine or tryptophan is present at the end of the CDR3, so a read error is the likely explanation. This chain connects TRBV12-3 or TRBV12-4 to TRBJ2-7; no firm D call. This CDR3 is 11 amino acids long. The V gene lost 5 bases and the J gene lost 3 bases, with 5 bases spanning the gap. DNA of the CDR3: TGTGCCAGCAGTCACGACTACGAGCAGTACTGC. Protein: CASSHDYEQYC.

J is TRBJ1-5 and V is TRBV20-1; 7 positions match TRBD1. Looked up from germline, CDR1 is DFQATT and CDR2 is SNEGSKA (reference sequence). CDR3 length: 13 residues. V dropped 5 bases and J dropped 5; count of bases not matched to a gene: 6. CDR3 protein: CSAWTGMDQPQHF. In DNA form, the CDR3 reads TGCAGTGCTTGGACAGGTATGGATCAGCCCCAGCATTTT.

The chain combines TRBV9 with TRBJ2-5, with D possibly matching TRBD2 (6 bases). Germline CDR1 is SGDLS and CDR2 is YYNGEE. The V end was cut by 0 bases, the J end by 5 bases, with 11 bases between. The CDR3 consists of 14 residues. DNA of the CDR3: TGTGCCAGCAGCGTAGCAGGTCGGGAGGAGACCCAGTACTTC. Translating gives CASSVAGREETQYF.

CDR3 sequence reads: CASSPGQDYNEQFF. CDR3 nucleotide sequence: TGTGCCAGCTCACCGGGACAGGACTACAATGAGCAGTTCTTC. The chain recombines TRBV18 with TRBJ2-1; 8 positions agree with TRBD1. Germline V lookup: CDR1 KGHSH, CDR2 LQKENI. The CDR3 contains 14 residues. V shed 3 bases and J 3 bases; nucleotides not matched to a gene: 1. The whole variable domain, remainder taken from reference TRBV18 and TRBJ2-1, is NAGVMQNPRHLVRRRGQEARLRCSPMKGHSHVYWYRQLPEEGLKFMVYLQKENIIDESGMPKERFSAEFPKEGPSILRIQQVVRGDSAAYFCASSPGQDYNEQFFGPGTRLTVL.

This clonotype was seen only a few times. J is TRBJ2-5 and V is TRBV7-9; TRBD2 is a possible D gene (5 bases). This CDR3 is 12 amino acids long. Germline V gene data show CDR1 as SEHNR and CDR2 as FQNEAQ (reference sequence). The V and J ends lost 4 bases and 3 bases respectively, with 6 bases between them. The CDR3 bases are TGTGCCAGCAGCTGGACTGAAGAGACCCAGTACTTC. Translation: CASSWTEETQYF.

V usage is TRBV9 and J usage is TRBJ2-3; D gene uncertain. V was shortened by 3 bases and J by 3 bases, with 14 bases between the two germline ends. The CDR3 contains 15 residues. CDR1 is SGDLS, CDR2 YYNGEE, per germline. For the CDR3, the DNA is TGTGCCAGCAGCGGTGGCAAGGCATTTACAGATACGCAGTATTTT. Amino acid sequence: CASSGGKAFTDTQYF.

This rearrangement joins TRBV28 to TRBJ2-1; unclear D gene. The CDR3 runs 12 residues. CDR1 and CDR2 (germline): MDHEN, SYDVKM. V lost 5 bases and J 6 bases, leaving 8 bases between the germline ends. The DNA for the CDR3 is TGTGCCAGCAGTAAAGTAGTCAATGAGCAGTTCTTC. Translation: CASSKVVNEQFF.

This clonotype was observed a few times. This CDR3 is CASSLAWGAYGYTF. CDR3 bases: TGTGCCAGCAGCTTGGCCTGGGGGGCCTATGGCTACACCTTC. The rearrangement links TRBV5-6 to TRBJ1-2; possible D gene TRBD1, 6 bases. V was trimmed by 0 bases and J by 4 bases, leaving 10 bases between them. Germline V gene lookup returns CDR1 SGHDT and CDR2 YYEEEE. The length of the CDR3 is 14 residues. Together with reference TRBV5-6 and TRBJ1-2, the CDR3 gives the full variable domain: DAGVTQSPTHLIKTRGQQVTLRCSPKSGHDTVSWYQQALGQGPQFIFQYYEEEERQRGNFPDRFSGHQFPNYSSELNVNALLLGDSALYLCASSLAWGAYGYTFGSGTRLTVV.

DNA of the CDR3: TGTGCCAGCAGTTCCCTCGACATGATTAGTAACTATGGCTACACCTTC. This codes for CASSSLDMISNYGYTF. The chain joins TRBV28 to TRBJ1-2, with D hard to call. CDR3 length equals 16 residues. From germline, CDR1 is MDHEN and CDR2 SYDVKM. The V end lost 4 bases, the J end lost 1 base, and 16 bases lay between the germline ends.

This sequence joins TRBV6-6 and TRBJ2-7, with TRBD1 matching 7 bases. This CDR3 has 16 residues. Germline-derived CDR1 and CDR2 are MNHNY and SVGAGI (reference sequence). V shed 5 bases, J shed 0 bases, and the junction held 10 bases outside the gene matches. CDR3 protein: CASSRRLDRSSYEQYF. CDR3 sequence (DNA): TGTGCCAGCAGTCGGCGTTTGGACAGGAGCTCCTACGAGCAGTACTTC.

V usage is TRBV7-2 and J usage is TRBJ1-4; D remains ambiguous. Trimming pared 0 bases from V and 8 bases from J, leaving 13 bases between. Germline V gives CDR1 SGHTA, CDR2 FQGNSA. The CDR3 covers 15 residues. The CDR3 DNA is TGTGCCAGCAGCTTAGCGCTGGCGGCAGGAGAAAAACTGTTTTTT. It encodes CASSLALAAGEKLFF.